Sequencing of this T cell receptor beta chain was carried out in a study of cytomegalovirus exposure and HLA in healthy donors. General study results and limits: Based on reports, TCR beta sequences accurately predicted HLA-A and HLA-B alleles for most subjects. Sequencing likely produced, as an artifact, a cluster of highly shared sequence variants.

PCR employed 60 Vbeta and 13 Jbeta primers. Produced via immunoSEQ multiplex PCR; TCRdb's table is partial and in-frame only. The data show 120,000 or so clones, around four fifths seen once. A note on this clone: Its antigen is not known.

Healthy people donating bone marrow made up the donors. Unrecorded immune exposure was likely among donors, who were nominally healthy when sampled. Sequenced input: PBMCs. The receptor was derived from a man aged 25 to 45 in good health and CMV-seropositive.

This CDR3 reads CASSVMHATYEQYF. CDR3 coding DNA: TGTGCCAGCAGCGTAATGCACGCTACCTACGAGCAGTACTTC. The J gene is TRBJ2-7, the V gene TRBV11-2; D is uncertain. Germline V gene sequence: CDR1 SGHAT, CDR2 FQNNGV. Trimming left V 5 bases short and J 2 bases short, with 13 bases between. CDR3 length: 14 amino acids.